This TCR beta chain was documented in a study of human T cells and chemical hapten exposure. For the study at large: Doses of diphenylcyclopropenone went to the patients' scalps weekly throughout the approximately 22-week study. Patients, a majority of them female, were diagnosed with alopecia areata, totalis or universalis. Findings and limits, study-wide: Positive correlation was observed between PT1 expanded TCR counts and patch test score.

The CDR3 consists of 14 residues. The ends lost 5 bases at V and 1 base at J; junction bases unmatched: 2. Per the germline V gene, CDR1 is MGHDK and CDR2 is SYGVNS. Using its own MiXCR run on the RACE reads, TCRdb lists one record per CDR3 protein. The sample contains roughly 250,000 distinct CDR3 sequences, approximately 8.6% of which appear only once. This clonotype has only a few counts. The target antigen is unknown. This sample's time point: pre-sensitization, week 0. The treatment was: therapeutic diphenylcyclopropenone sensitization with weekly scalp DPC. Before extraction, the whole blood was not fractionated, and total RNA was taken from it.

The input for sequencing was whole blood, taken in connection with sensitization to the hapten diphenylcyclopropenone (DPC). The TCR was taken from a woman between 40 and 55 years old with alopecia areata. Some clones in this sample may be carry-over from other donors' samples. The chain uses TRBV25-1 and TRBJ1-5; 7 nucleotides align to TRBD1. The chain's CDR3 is CASSQTGSNQPQHF. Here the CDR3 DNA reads TGTGCCAGCAGTCAGACAGGGAGCAATCAGCCCCAGCATTTT.